What follows is one T cell receptor (beta chain) and its context. In TCRdb, the RT-PCR reads were re-called with MiXCR into one record per CDR3 protein. This table holds approximately 500,000 distinct CDR3 sequences, less than 15% found once. The sample comes from a study of response to subunit inactivated influenza vaccine. This CDR3 has 12 residues. Per germline, CDR1 DFQATT and CDR2 SNEGSKA (reference sequence). The ends lost 7 bases at V and 5 bases at J; junction bases unmatched: 5. V gene TRBV20-1 combines with J gene TRBJ1-1; 9 bases fit TRBD1. Sample: PBMCs from blood, taken approximately 13 days after vaccination. The receptor was isolated from a man aged 45-60 years who received an inactivated influenza vaccine. The CDR3 region has the DNA TGCAGTGAGGGACAGGGCGGTACTGAAGCTTTCTTT. This translates into CSEGQGGTEAFF.